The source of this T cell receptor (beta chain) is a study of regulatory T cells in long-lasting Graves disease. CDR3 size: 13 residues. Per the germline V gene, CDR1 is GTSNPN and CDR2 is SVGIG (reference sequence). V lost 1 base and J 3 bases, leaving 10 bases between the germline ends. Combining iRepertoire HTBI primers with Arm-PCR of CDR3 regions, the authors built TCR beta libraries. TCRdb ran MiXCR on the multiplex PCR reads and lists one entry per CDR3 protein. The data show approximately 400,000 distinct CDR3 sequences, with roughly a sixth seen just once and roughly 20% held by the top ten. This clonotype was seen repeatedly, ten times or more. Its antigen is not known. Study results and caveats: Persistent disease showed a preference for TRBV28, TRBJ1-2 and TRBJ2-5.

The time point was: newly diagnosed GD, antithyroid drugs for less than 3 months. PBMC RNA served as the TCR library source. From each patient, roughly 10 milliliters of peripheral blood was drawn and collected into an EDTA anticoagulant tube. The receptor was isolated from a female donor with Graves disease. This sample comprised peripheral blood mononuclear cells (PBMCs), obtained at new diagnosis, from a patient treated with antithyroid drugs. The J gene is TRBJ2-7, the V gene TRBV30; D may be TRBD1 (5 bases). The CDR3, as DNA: TGTGCCTGGAGTGGGGGCAATTTCTACGAGCAGTACTTC. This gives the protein CAWSGGNFYEQYF.